The rows below give T cell receptor beta chains drawn from one sample of a study of CD8+ T cells in alopecia areata. Profiled with immunoSEQ multiplex PCR; TCRdb holds only in-frame clones, not every one. The sample shows more than 200,000 clones, under 80% of them seen only once. The sample was CD4+ T cells sorted from blood, taken at week 0. The receptors here all came from a human donor with alopecia areata. Both conserved end residues are part of each CDR3. Fields, in order: D gene, V gene, clone size, J gene, CDR3 protein, CDR3 DNA. The D gene is left open where the match is weak. Where a row states a size, it is once, few, many or the class of an expanded clone; other rows omit it.

>TRBD2|TRBV6-5|few|TRBJ2-5
CASRKTSDETQYF
TGTGCCAGCAGGAAGACTAGCGACGAGACCCAGTACTTC
>TRBD1|TRBV30|-|TRBJ1-4
CAWMPYTGGEKLFF
TGTGCCTGGATGCCTTACACAGGGGGTGAAAAACTGTTTTTT
>TRBD1|TRBV6-1|-|TRBJ1-5
CASSEWTGGGVQPQHF
TGTGCCAGCAGTGAATGGACAGGGGGAGGGGTTCAGCCCCAGCATTTT
>-|TRBV30|-|TRBJ1-2
CAWSVAPGTIWEGYTF
TGTGCCTGGAGTGTAGCCCCTGGGACTATCTGGGAGGGCTACACCTTC
>TRBD1|TRBV9|once|TRBJ2-7
CASSAGTGGHFVLEQYF
TGTGCCAGCAGCGCCGGGACAGGGGGTCATTTCGTCCTCGAGCAGTACTTC
>-|TRBV7-3|-|TRBJ2-7
CASSRSAGSSYEQYF
TGTGCCAGCAGCCGGTCGGCGGGTAGCTCCTACGAGCAGTACTTC
>-|TRBV18|-|TRBJ1-5
CASSPGGGIVQPQHF
TGTGCCAGCTCACCCGGGGGGGGAATAGTTCAGCCCCAGCATTTT
>-|TRBV29-1|-|TRBJ1-2
CSVVGSNYGYTF
TGCAGCGTTGTAGGCAGTAACTATGGCTACACCTTC
>-|TRBV11-2|-|TRBJ2-1
CASSRGQRSNEQFF
TGTGCCAGCAGCCGTGGACAGAGATCCAATGAGCAGTTCTTC
>TRBD1|TRBV29-1|few|TRBJ2-2
CSVMTGGSVSDTGELFF
TGCAGCGTGATGACAGGGGGCTCAGTTTCGGACACCGGGGAGCTGTTTTTT
>-|TRBV11-2|-|TRBJ2-4
CASSLGRQNIQYF
TGTGCCAGCAGCTTAGGTCGGCAAAACATTCAGTACTTC
>-|TRBV29-1|-|TRBJ2-1
CSVKRSRSYNEQFF
TGCAGTGTTAAGCGGTCCCGCTCCTACAATGAGCAGTTCTTC
>-|TRBV9|-|TRBJ2-5
CASSVGTFQETQYF
TGTGCCAGCAGCGTAGGGACTTTCCAAGAGACCCAGTACTTC
>-|TRBV6-1|-|TRBJ2-5
CASSAEGNLAQYF
TGTGCCAGCAGTGCAGAAGGAAATTTGGCCCAGTACTTC
>-|TRBV27|-|TRBJ1-2
CASSRSANYGYTF
TGTGCCAGCAGCCGGTCCGCTAACTATGGCTACACCTTC
>-|TRBV7-2|-|TRBJ1-5
CASSLAAGSHPQHF
TGTGCCAGCAGCTTAGCCGCAGGGAGTCATCCCCAGCATTTT
>-|TRBV27|-|TRBJ1-1
CASRATFTEAFF
TGTGCCAGCAGGGCGACGTTCACTGAAGCTTTCTTT
>-|TRBV2|-|TRBJ1-1
CASTWENRNTEAFF
TGTGCCAGCACATGGGAGAACAGGAACACTGAAGCTTTCTTT
>-|TRBV7-2|-|TRBJ2-2
CASSSRQTGELFF
TGTGCCAGCAGCTCCAGACAGACCGGGGAGCTGTTTTTT
>-|TRBV4-3|-|TRBJ2-3
CASSQVGSGTDTQYF
TGCGCCAGCAGCCAAGTGGGGTCCGGCACAGATACGCAGTATTTT
>-|TRBV30|-|TRBJ1-2
CAWSLKRRPTGGYTF
TGTGCCTGGAGCCTAAAACGACGACCCACCGGTGGCTACACCTTC
>-|TRBV5-1|-|TRBJ2-5
CASSLVGVIQETQYF
TGCGCCAGCAGCTTGGTGGGGGTCATACAAGAGACCCAGTACTTC
>TRBD1|TRBV5-6|-|TRBJ1-2
CASSSTRDRVYGYTF
TGTGCCAGCAGCTCAACCCGGGACAGGGTCTATGGCTACACCTTC
>-|TRBV2|-|TRBJ2-7
CASSAPNYEQYF
TGTGCCAGCAGTGCCCCGAACTACGAGCAGTACTTC
>TRBD2|TRBV30|-|TRBJ2-2
CAWRGGTSGTVNTGELFF
TGTGCCTGGAGGGGAGGGACTAGCGGCACGGTTAACACCGGGGAGCTGTTTTTT
>TRBD1|TRBV19|-|TRBJ1-5
CATSGTGIQPQHF
TGTGCCACCTCCGGGACAGGGATTCAGCCCCAGCATTTT
>-|TRBV27|-|TRBJ2-3
CASSSRRSTDTQYF
TGTGCCAGCAGTTCACGACGGAGCACAGATACGCAGTATTTT
>-|TRBV2|-|TRBJ2-2
CASSGSTGRTGELFF
TGTGCCAGCAGTGGATCTACAGGGAGGACCGGGGAGCTGTTTTTT
>-|TRBV27|-|TRBJ2-1
CASSLRNSYNEQFF
TGTGCCAGCAGTTTAAGGAACAGCTACAATGAGCAGTTCTTC
>TRBD2|TRBV6-6|-|TRBJ2-7
CASSLAGTRDYEQYF
TGTGCCAGCAGTTTGGCCGGGACTAGAGACTACGAGCAGTACTTC
>-|TRBV27|-|TRBJ2-7
CASSFGRGYEQYF
TGTGCCAGCAGTTTTGGGCGGGGATACGAGCAGTACTTC
>-|TRBV7-6|once|TRBJ1-1
CASSPRGHREAFF
TGTGCCAGCAGCCCTAGAGGACACCGTGAAGCTTTCTTT
>TRBD1|TRBV6-6|-|TRBJ2-7
CASSPQGQNYEQYF
TGTGCCAGCAGTCCGCAGGGACAGAACTACGAGCAGTACTTC
>-|TRBV23-1|-|TRBJ1-1
CASSQPRRRNTEAFF
TGCGCCAGCAGTCAGCCGAGACGCCGGAACACTGAAGCTTTCTTT
>TRBD1|TRBV15|-|TRBJ1-6
CASKGAGSPLHF
TGTGCCAGCAAGGGGGCTGGTTCACCCCTCCACTTT
>-|TRBV2|-|TRBJ2-3
CATRQDTDTQYF
TGTGCCACTCGACAAGACACAGATACGCAGTATTTT
>-|TRBV20-1|-|TRBJ1-1
CSTDRNTEAFF
TGCAGTACCGACAGGAACACTGAAGCTTTCTTT
>-|TRBV29-1|-|TRBJ2-7
CSVWAYEQYF
TGCAGCGTTTGGGCCTACGAGCAGTACTTC
>-|TRBV30|-|TRBJ2-2
CAWSVLPGTGELFF
TGTGCCTGGAGTGTACTCCCAGGGACCGGGGAGCTGTTTTTT
>-|TRBV7-2|-|TRBJ2-5
CASSARETQYF
TGTGCCAGCAGCGCCCGAGAGACCCAGTACTTC
>-|TRBV6-6|-|TRBJ1-1
CASIRDGQNTEAFF
TGTGCCAGCATTCGGGACGGGCAGAACACTGAAGCTTTCTTT
>-|TRBV7-8|-|TRBJ2-7
CASSLSTEYEQYF
TGTGCCAGCAGCCTGTCGACAGAGTACGAGCAGTACTTC